These 16 T cell receptor beta chains were all obtained from the same sample, sequenced in a study of Graves' ophthalmopathy and Graves' hyperthyroidism. Amplification from RNA transcripts yielded the TCR beta CDR3 regions. Investigators did first-round RT-PCR with HTBI primers, then second-round multiplex PCR. TCRdb used MiXCR to reprocess the multiplex PCR reads, holding one entry per CDR3 protein. The top ten hold around 2.4% of the sample, which has roughly 350,000 distinct CDR3 sequences, about 18% seen once. The material sequenced was peripheral blood. These TCRs come from an adult woman with stable Graves' hyperthyroidism.

This chain uses TRBV4-2 with TRBJ2-2; no definite D call. The CDR3 runs 16 residues. V was shortened by 0 bases and J by 2 bases, with 10 bases between the two germline ends. From germline, CDR1 is LGHNA and CDR2 YNFKEQ. CDR3 region: CASSQEAAHNTGELFF. Here the CDR3 DNA reads TGTGCCAGCAGCCAAGAGGCCGCGCATAACACCGGGGAGCTGTTTTTT.

This clonotype showed up many times. The junction departs from germline at one end; a sequencing error may be responsible. J is TRBJ2-7 and V is TRBV12-3 or TRBV12-4, with 9 bases matching TRBD1. This CDR3 is 13 amino acids long. CDR3 nucleotide sequence: TGTGCCAGCAGTTTCCGGGACAGGGACGAGCGGTACTTC. Protein: CASSFRDRDERYF.

The chain recombines TRBV3-1 with TRBJ2-7; a weak D match, TRBD2 (6 bases). Germline V CDR1 and CDR2: LGHDT, YNNKEL (reference sequence). Trimming shortened V by 2 bases and J by 6 bases, and 14 bases separated the two germline ends. There are 14 residues in the CDR3. CDR3 region: CASSQRGLYSEQYF. The DNA of the CDR3 is TGTGCCAGCAGCCAACGAGGACTATATAGCGAGCAGTACTTC.

This clonotype was picked up many times. This chain joins TRBV3-1 and TRBJ2-5; TRBD2 matches 7 bases. The ends lost 1 base at V and 1 base at J; junction bases unmatched: 6. This CDR3 region has 16 residues. Germline CDR1 LGHDT, CDR2 YNNKEL (reference sequence). In DNA form, the CDR3 reads TGTGCCAGCAGCCAAGGACGCGGGAGAATCCAAGAGACCCAGTACTTC. Encoded protein: CASSQGRGRIQETQYF.

This clonotype was counted many times. The J gene is TRBJ1-5, the V gene TRBV6-2 or TRBV6-3; tentative D call: TRBD1 (6 bases). With 1 base removed from V and 2 bases from J, the gap between germline ends came to 15 bases. Germline CDR1 reads MNHEY; CDR2 reads SVGEGT. This CDR3 is built from 17 residues. DNA for the CDR3: TGTGCCAGCAGTTACTTACAGGGTAGTCTTGGCAATCAGCCCCAGCATTTT. Amino acids: CASSYLQGSLGNQPQHF.

A word on this clonotype: Compared with germline, one end of the junction differs, possibly owing to a read error. The chain links TRBV6-5 to TRBJ2-4; D call uncertain. Germline V gene sequence: CDR1 MNHEY, CDR2 SVGAGI. The CDR3 contains 13 residues. This chain's CDR3 is CASSSGHKNIKYF. The CDR3 region has the DNA TGTGCCAGCAGTTCCGGCCATAAAAACATTAAGTACTTC.

This clonotype was recorded at least ten times. This CDR3 is CASSLGTSGSGYEQYF. The CDR3 bases are TGTGCCAGCAGCCTCGGGACTAGCGGGAGTGGATACGAGCAGTACTTC. V gene TRBV7-9 combines with J gene TRBJ2-7; TRBD2 agrees at 14 bases. Trimming removed 5 bases from V and 4 bases from J; junction bases left unmatched: 7. This CDR3 is 16 amino acids long. In germline, CDR1 is SEHNR, CDR2 FQNEAQ (reference sequence).

This clonotype was observed many times. A much bigger clone sits one base away, suggesting this may be a read error. The chain has TRBV12-3 or TRBV12-4 and TRBJ2-2, with 12 bases lining up with TRBD2. This CDR3 has 15 residues. The V and J ends lost 6 bases and 4 bases, in that order; junction bases with no gene match: 3. The CDR3 spells CASRRLAGATGELFF. Here the CDR3 DNA reads TGTGCCAGCAGGCGACTAGCGGGAGCCACCGGGGAGCTGTTTTTT.

This clonotype was seen many times. The V and J genes are TRBV6-8 and TRBJ1-2, with D possibly matching TRBD1 (6 bases). Germline CDR1 and CDR2: MNHGY and SAAAGT. Trimming shortened V by 6 bases and J by 4 bases, and 12 bases separated the two germline ends. This CDR3 comprises 13 residues. The CDR3 is CASSTYRAYGYTF. The CDR3 DNA reads TGTGCCAGCAGCACTTACAGGGCCTATGGCTACACCTTC.

Many counts were recorded for this clonotype. V usage is TRBV6-4 and J usage is TRBJ2-5; 11 bases agree with TRBD2. There are 15 residues in the CDR3. Germline V gives CDR1 MRHNA, CDR2 SNTAGT. Losses at the gene ends were 3 bases for V and 1 base for J; bases not matched to a gene: 1. The CDR3 DNA reads TGTGCCAGCAGTGAGGGGACTAGCGGCCAAGAGACCCAGTACTTC. This encodes CASSEGTSGQETQYF.

This clonotype was detected many times. The chain joins TRBV28 to TRBJ1-1; D gene ambiguous. The CDR3 is made up of 13 amino acids. Trimming shortened V by 8 bases and J by 0 bases, and 10 bases separated the two germline ends. The germline V gene encodes CDR1 MDHEN and CDR2 SYDVKM. In DNA, the CDR3 is TGTGCCAGCGAGGGAGGGATGAACACTGAAGCTTTCTTT. It encodes CASEGGMNTEAFF.

This clonotype was counted ten times or more. The V gene is TRBV28, the J gene TRBJ1-1; tentative D call: TRBD1 (6 bases). CDR3 size: 13 residues. V gave up 10 bases and J gave up 0 bases, with 12 bases separating them. Germline-derived CDR1 and CDR2 are MDHEN and SYDVKM. In DNA, the CDR3 is TGTGCCACCTGGGACAACTTGAACACTGAAGCTTTCTTT. Translation: CATWDNLNTEAFF.

This clonotype was detected ten times or more. The J gene is TRBJ2-2, the V gene TRBV6-5, with D uncertain. CDR1 is MNHEY, CDR2 SVGAGI, per germline. V lost 2 bases and J lost 5, with 6 bases in between. The CDR3 spans 13 residues. The CDR3 reads CASSYTLTGELFF. In DNA form, the CDR3 reads TGTGCCAGCAGTTACACGTTGACCGGGGAGCTGTTTTTT.

The chain links TRBV12-3 or TRBV12-4 to TRBJ2-5; a weak D match, TRBD1 (6 bases). This CDR3 has 14 amino acids. Trimming shortened V by 5 bases and J by 5 bases, and 15 bases separated the two germline ends. CDR3 sequence: CASSPGHQSETQYF. CDR3 nucleotide sequence: TGTGCCAGCAGTCCGGGACACCAGTCCGAGACCCAGTACTTC.

This clonotype was observed at least ten times. The rearrangement joins TRBV4-1 to TRBJ2-7, with D uncertain. Between the trimmed V and J ends, which lost 0 bases and 10 bases, there was a span of 10 bases. CDR1 is MGHRA, CDR2 YSYEKL, per germline. CDR3 length: 12 residues. The CDR3 sequence is CASSQDGEIQYF. CDR3 DNA sequence: TGCGCCAGCAGCCAAGATGGAGAGATCCAGTACTTC.

This rearrangement joins TRBV18 to TRBJ1-2; D uncertain. V was pared by 3 bases and J by 0 bases, with 8 bases between. CDR1 is KGHSH, CDR2 LQKENI, per germline. CDR3 length equals 14 residues. The CDR3 region is CASSPGSTNYGYTF. CDR3 nucleotide sequence: TGTGCCAGCTCACCCGGCAGTACTAACTATGGCTACACCTTC.